This T cell receptor beta chain was sequenced during a study of monozygotic twins with inflammatory bowel disease. From germline, CDR1 is DFQATT and CDR2 SNEGSKA (reference sequence). This CDR3 is built from 13 residues. Blood was collected, roughly 2.7 ml per donor. Investigators made cDNA in eight separate reactions per sample. The UMIs contained a 6-nucleotide sample barcode. They were added by template switching during cDNA synthesis. Using the 5' RACE reads, TCRdb records one entry per CDR3 protein without DNA. The listing records about 330,000 distinct CDR3 sequences. The clonotype comes from a human donor with ulcerative colitis or Crohn's disease, or a healthy co-twin of an affected twin (not recorded which). The V and J genes are TRBV20-1 and TRBJ2-2; TCRdb outputs TRBD1, but without DNA this stays unchecked. The source material was blood. The CDR3 is CSASREVAGELFF.